Presented here are 6 T cell receptor beta chains from one specimen sequenced in a study of CD8 T cells in ankylosing spondylitis. Study-wide results and caveats: What appeared characteristic of ankylosing spondylitis blood was a TCR beta motif of seven to nine highly homologous variants.

TCRdb re-called the 5' RACE reads through MiXCR, storing one row per CDR3 protein. Among more than 100,000 distinct CDR3 sequences listed, approximately 17% were seen once. Their recognized antigens are unknown. Input material: blood, either unsorted or a sorted T cell fraction (not recorded which). These receptors were collected from a male donor with ankylosing spondylitis.

The V gene is TRBV5-5, the J gene TRBJ1-4; TRBD1 might be the D (5 bases). The CDR3 length is 16 residues. Trimming shortened V by 6 bases and J by 4 bases, and 19 bases separated the two germline ends. CDR1 and CDR2 from the germline V gene are SGHKS and YYEKEE (reference sequence). Written as DNA, the CDR3 is TGTGCCAGCACCCAAGTAGATGGGGCACTTAATGAAAAACTGTTTTTT. Amino acids: CASTQVDGALNEKLFF. Drawing the rest from reference TRBV5-5 and TRBJ1-4, the complete variable domain is DAGVTQSPTHLIKTRGQQVTLRCSPISGHKSVSWYQQVLGQGPQFIFQYYEKEERGRGNFPDRFSARQFPNYSSELNVNALLLGDSALYLCASTQVDGALNEKLFFGSGTQLSVL.

This chain uses TRBV2 with TRBJ1-1, with D unclear. This CDR3 is built from 17 residues. The germline V gene has CDR1 SNHLY and CDR2 FYNNEI. The V gene lost 2 bases and the J gene lost 1 base, with 17 bases spanning the gap. CDR3 in DNA: TGTGCCAGCAGTGAATATAGGATTGGGTCGGGGAACACTGAAGCTTTCTTT. It yields the protein CASSEYRIGSGNTEAFF.

The chain combines TRBV7-2 with TRBJ2-3, with D perhaps matching TRBD1 (6 bases). Germline assignment: CDR1 SGHTA and CDR2 FQGNSA. The CDR3 has 14 residues. Trimming shortened V by 4 bases and J by 4 bases, and 12 bases separated the two germline ends. Written as DNA, the CDR3 is TGTGCCAGCAGCTCGACAGGCCCCCCAGATACGCAGTATTTT. As protein: CASSSTGPPDTQYF.

The chain links TRBV27 to TRBJ2-1; no definite D call. This CDR3 has 11 residues. The germline V gene has CDR1 MNHEY and CDR2 SMNVEV (reference sequence). V lost 7 bases to trimming and J lost 7 bases, with 8 bases between them. In DNA form, the CDR3 reads TGTGCCAGCAAAAACCCGAATGAGCAGTTCTTC. Protein product: CASKNPNEQFF.

The chain recombines TRBV13 with TRBJ2-5; D is possibly TRBD2 (5 bases). Looked up from germline, CDR1 is PRHDT and CDR2 is FYEKMQ (reference sequence). V was cut by 8 bases and J by 7 bases, with 14 bases left in between. The CDR3 totals 12 residues. The CDR3 DNA follows: TGTGCCAGCCATACGGAAGGAGGGACCCAGTACTTC. It yields the protein CASHTEGGTQYF.

This clonotype showed up just a few times. The chain combines TRBV28 with TRBJ2-2, with D perhaps TRBD1 (5 bases). V was shortened by 8 bases and J by 8 bases, with 9 bases between the two germline ends. The CDR3 consists of 11 residues. The germline V gene has CDR1 MDHEN and CDR2 SYDVKM. The CDR3 bases are TGTGCCAGCGACAGTACGGGGGAGCTGTTTTTT. Residues: CASDSTGELFF.